This T cell receptor beta chain was retrieved from a study of cytomegalovirus exposure and HLA in healthy donors. Study-wide points: Cytomegalovirus-associated status was assigned to 164 TCR beta chains. According to a subsequent analysis, TCR clusters from the first cohort were inclined to appear together in the 110 or so validation repertoires.

Germline V gene data show CDR1 as SGDLS and CDR2 as YYNGEE. The CDR3 runs to 12 residues. With 4 bases removed from V and 8 bases from J, the gap between germline ends came to 10 bases. Assay used: immunoSEQ multiplex PCR; TCRdb lists only in-frame clones, some missing. Counted here are roughly 150,000 clones, around 87% occurring once; the ten biggest clones make up roughly 9%. Worth noting for this clone: Its antigen remains unidentified.

The study drew the donors from its approximately 120-subject validation cohort, separate from the roughly 670-subject first cohort. This chain links TRBV9 with TRBJ2-1, with D possibly being TRBD2 (5 bases). This receptor was identified in a man between 18 and 29 years old in good health and CMV-seropositive. Sequenced input: PBMCs. CDR3 DNA sequence: TGTGCCAGCAGCAGGACTTGGGATGAGCAGTTCTTC. Its protein is CASSRTWDEQFF.